Shown below are 30 T cell receptor beta chains from a single sample sequenced in a study of T-cell reconstitution after alpha-beta-depleted transplantation in children. Preparation of the TCRbeta library involved a method that used unique molecular identifiers. TCRdb called the PCR reads again in MiXCR, with one record for every CDR3 protein. The data show about 240,000 distinct CDR3 sequences, 20% to 30% seen once. The sequencing used PBMCs, collected before TCRalphabeta/CD19-depleted stem cell transplant. Receptors were obtained from a girl aged 2-10 years with Fanconi anemia, due to receive a stem cell transplant.

The V gene is TRBV20-1, the J gene TRBJ2-2, with 8 bases aligning to TRBD2. Germline V lookup: CDR1 DFQATT, CDR2 SNEGSKA (reference sequence). The CDR3 totals 13 residues. With 4 bases clipped from V and 4 bases from J, the junction kept 2 bases outside the gene matches. CDR3 sequence: CSAKRETTGELFF. DNA of the CDR3: TGCAGTGCTAAGCGGGAGACCACCGGGGAGCTGTTTTTT.

This clonotype has a handful of counts. This chain joins TRBV25-1 and TRBJ2-7, with D tentatively TRBD1 or TRBD2 (5 bases each). Germline lookup yields CDR1 MGHDK and CDR2 SYGVNS. Deletions cut 5 bases from V and 4 bases from J, with 9 bases between. The CDR3 is 12 residues long. CDR3 loop: CASSNRRYEQYF. The CDR3 bases are TGTGCCAGCAGTAACAGGAGGTACGAGCAGTACTTC.

This clonotype showed up many times. V usage is TRBV6-5 and J usage is TRBJ1-1; 9 nucleotides match TRBD1. Trimming at V came to 6 bases and at J to 6 bases, leaving 2 bases not matched to a gene. The CDR3 is 12 amino acids. Germline lookup yields CDR1 MNHEY and CDR2 SVGAGI. The CDR3 DNA reads TGTGCCAGCAGAACAGGGGGCCCTGAAGCTTTCTTT. Protein: CASRTGGPEAFF.

The J gene is TRBJ2-1, the V gene TRBV12-3 or TRBV12-4; D remains ambiguous. V was shortened by 2 bases and J by 0 bases, with 14 bases between the two germline ends. This CDR3 has 17 residues. This CDR3 is CASSLSFPLDSYNEQFF. The CDR3 nucleotides read TGTGCCAGCAGTTTAAGTTTCCCCCTCGACTCCTACAATGAGCAGTTCTTC.

This chain connects TRBV10-1 to TRBJ2-1; the D is unclear. The CDR3 has 14 residues. V shed 10 bases and J shed 0 bases, with 13 bases lying between them. The germline gives CDR1 WNHNN, CDR2 SYGVQD (reference sequence). The DNA for the CDR3 is TGCGCCACCAGACGGCCGACCTCCTACAATGAGCAGTTCTTC. Amino acids: CATRRPTSYNEQFF.

Many counts were recorded for this clonotype. This sequence joins TRBV5-1 and TRBJ1-2; tentatively, D is TRBD1 (6 bases). Trimming removed 0 bases at V and 3 bases at J, with 9 bases between. CDR1 is SGHRS and CDR2 is YFSETQ in the germline V gene. This CDR3 comprises 14 residues. The CDR3 sequence is CASSLARTDYGYTF. The DNA of the CDR3 is TGCGCCAGCAGCTTGGCTCGGACAGACTATGGCTACACCTTC.

This clonotype was recorded at least ten times. The chain employs TRBV7-2 and TRBJ1-2, with D possibly being TRBD1 (5 bases). Per germline, CDR1 SGHTA and CDR2 FQGNSA. Trimming left V 1 base short and J 4 bases short, with 13 bases between. The CDR3 extends over 15 amino acids. The CDR3 sequence: CASSLDPGRIYGYTF. The CDR3 nucleotides read TGTGCCAGCAGCTTAGACCCGGGACGGATCTATGGCTACACCTTC.

The J gene is TRBJ2-3, the V gene TRBV6-1; tentatively, D is TRBD1 (6 bases). V was trimmed by 6 bases and J by 1 base, leaving 8 bases between them. The CDR3 sequence is 13 residues long. The V gene's germline CDR1 is MNHNS and CDR2 SASEGT. For the CDR3, the DNA is TGTGCCAGCAGATCAGGGGGCACAGATACGCAGTATTTT. Encoded protein: CASRSGGTDTQYF.

This clonotype was observed at least ten times. One end of the junction does not line up with germline, which may come from a read error. This chain joins TRBV7-2 and TRBJ2-3; TRBD2 matches at 11 bases. The CDR3 is 15 residues long. From germline, CDR1 is SGHTA and CDR2 FQGNSA. The CDR3 protein is CASSVAGGPPDTQYF. The CDR3 DNA sequence: TGTGCCAGCAGCGTAGCGGGGGGGCCCCCAGATACGCAGTATTTT.

The table lists this clonotype with many counts. The gene calls are TRBV20-1 and TRBJ1-2, with 8 positions matching TRBD1. From germline, CDR1 is DFQATT and CDR2 SNEGSKA (reference sequence). The ends lost 2 bases at V and 0 bases at J; junction bases unmatched: 5. CDR3 length equals 15 residues. The CDR3 loop reads CSARPDRGANYGYTF. CDR3 sequence (DNA): TGCAGTGCTAGACCCGACAGGGGAGCTAACTATGGCTACACCTTC.

The chain combines TRBV4-2 with TRBJ2-3; 9 bases line up with TRBD2. The CDR3 runs 18 residues. V gave up 0 bases and J gave up 4 bases; unmatched junction bases: 11. Germline loops: CDR1 LGHNA, CDR2 YNFKEQ. In DNA form, the CDR3 reads TGTGCCAGCAGCCAAGATCATAGAGAGCGGGGGGCTTCAGATACGCAGTATTTT. It translates to CASSQDHRERGASDTQYF.

This clonotype was counted once. The CDR3 region is CASSTTYQETQYF. DNA for the CDR3: TGTGCCAGCTCAACTACCTACCAAGAGACCCAGTACTTC. The chain joins TRBV18 to TRBJ2-5; no firm D call. There are 13 residues in the CDR3. Germline loops: CDR1 KGHSH, CDR2 LQKENI. Trimming cost V 5 bases and J 0 bases, with 7 bases left between them.

This clonotype showed up just a few times. The chain is built from TRBV19 and TRBJ1-5; no definite D call. Germline V gene sequence: CDR1 LNHDA, CDR2 SQIVND (reference sequence). Trimming shortened V by 1 base and J by 4 bases, and 11 bases separated the two germline ends. The CDR3 is 15 amino acids. DNA of the CDR3: TGTGCCAGTAGTATAGTGGGATTTAGTAATCAGCCCCAGCATTTT. Protein sequence: CASSIVGFSNQPQHF.

Many counts were recorded for this clonotype. In DNA form, the CDR3 reads TGCAGTGCTAGAGATTTTGGCAGGGGGCACACCGGGGAGCTGTTTTTT. Protein: CSARDFGRGHTGELFF. The V gene is TRBV20-1, the J gene TRBJ2-2, with 8 positions matching TRBD1. The germline V gene has CDR1 DFQATT and CDR2 SNEGSKA (reference sequence). Losses at the gene ends were 0 bases for V and 3 bases for J; bases not matched to a gene: 6. The CDR3 loop spans 16 amino acids.

This clonotype showed up many times. This sequence joins TRBV20-1 and TRBJ1-1; D is ambiguous. Trimming removed 1 base from V and 4 bases from J, with 7 bases in between. CDR1 is DFQATT, CDR2 SNEGSKA, per germline (reference sequence). This CDR3 is 12 amino acids long. Here the CDR3 reads CSARGWGTEAFF. The DNA of the CDR3 is TGCAGTGCTAGAGGGTGGGGCACTGAAGCTTTCTTT.

This chain links TRBV4-1 with TRBJ2-1; 8 bases match TRBD2. This CDR3 is built from 18 residues. V lost 0 bases to trimming and J lost 3 bases; unmatched junction nucleotides: 10. CDR1 and CDR2 (germline): MGHRA, YSYEKL. The DNA of the CDR3 is TGCGCCAGCAGCCAAGATCCGGAGCGGGAGTATTACTACAATGAGCAGTTCTTC. It translates to CASSQDPEREYYYNEQFF.

This clonotype was seen more than once but under ten times. V is TRBV29-1 and J is TRBJ1-1; TRBD1 is a possible D gene (5 bases). Germline V lookup: CDR1 SQVTM, CDR2 ANQGSEA. The CDR3 extends over 12 amino acids. The V and J ends lost 4 bases and 2 bases respectively, with 8 bases between them. Here the CDR3 reads CSVGQSNTEAFF. In DNA form, the CDR3 reads TGCAGCGTTGGACAGAGTAACACTGAAGCTTTCTTT.

This clonotype was seen only a few times. The chain has TRBV21-1 and TRBJ2-5. TRBV21-1 counts as a pseudogene. This CDR3 region has 13 residues. Written as DNA, the CDR3 is TGTGCCAGCAGCTCGGCCGTCCCAGAGACCCAGTACTTC. Amino acids: CASSSAVPETQYF.

This clonotype was observed at least ten times. J is TRBJ1-2 and V is TRBV15, with a tentative D call TRBD1 (6 bases). The V end was cut by 5 bases, the J end by 5 bases, with 18 bases between. Germline V gives CDR1 LNHNV, CDR2 YYDKDF (reference sequence). This CDR3 is built from 15 residues. The CDR3 region is CATSPTGSTGYGYTF. As DNA, the CDR3 is TGTGCCACCAGCCCAACTGGTAGTACAGGGTATGGCTACACCTTC. The variable domain in full, with the rest retrieved from reference TRBV15 and TRBJ1-2, is DAMVIQNPRYQVTQFGKPVTLSCSQTLNHNVMYWYQQKSSQAPKLLFHYYDKDFNNEADTPDNFQSRRPNTSFCFLDIRSPGLGDTAMYLCATSPTGSTGYGYTFGSGTRLTVV.

This clonotype was seen repeatedly, ten times or more. CDR3 in amino acids: CSAKLAGDTGELFF. The CDR3 nucleotides are TGCAGCGCTAAACTAGCGGGAGACACCGGGGAGCTGTTTTTT. The chain has TRBV29-1 and TRBJ2-2, with 11 bases matching TRBD2. Trimming at V came to 7 bases and at J to 3 bases, leaving 4 bases not matched to a gene. Germline-derived CDR1 and CDR2 are SQVTM and ANQGSEA. The CDR3 runs 14 residues.

This clonotype has a handful of counts. The gene calls are TRBV27 and TRBJ2-7; D not resolved. CDR1 MNHEY and CDR2 SMNVEV come from the germline V gene (reference sequence). The CDR3 runs to 13 residues. V was clipped by 5 bases and J by 2 bases, with 10 bases between them. The CDR3 DNA is TGTGCCAGCAGTATCGCAGGCACCTACGAGCAGTACTTC. It specifies CASSIAGTYEQYF.

The rearrangement joins TRBV5-5 to TRBJ2-1; no firm D call. Germline V CDR1 and CDR2: SGHKS, YYEKEE (reference sequence). V lost 1 base, J lost 4 bases, and 9 bases lay in between. The CDR3 is 14 amino acids. The CDR3 here is CASSLPIGYNEQFF. DNA for the CDR3: TGTGCCAGCAGCTTGCCAATAGGGTACAATGAGCAGTTCTTC.

This clonotype showed up just a few times. The chain uses TRBV12-3 or TRBV12-4 and TRBJ2-1, with 11 positions matching TRBD2. CDR3 size: 15 residues. The trim removed 5 bases at V and 8 bases at J, leaving 8 bases unmatched. CDR3 DNA sequence: TGTGCCAGCAGTCTTACTAGCGGGAGACTGGATGAGCAGTTCTTC. Translation: CASSLTSGRLDEQFF.

The table lists this clonotype with many counts. The rearrangement joins TRBV29-1 to TRBJ2-3; 10 positions agree with TRBD2. Germline V gives CDR1 SQVTM, CDR2 ANQGSEA. CDR3 length: 15 residues. The junction had 10 bases not matched to a gene; V was cut back by 4 bases and J by 6 bases. For the CDR3, the DNA is TGCAGCGTTGTGGGAGGGCTAGCGGGAGTGGATACGCAGTATTTT. It codes for CSVVGGLAGVDTQYF.

The V gene is TRBV12-3 or TRBV12-4, the J gene TRBJ1-1; 9 nucleotides align to TRBD1. The CDR3 extends over 18 amino acids. Losses at the gene ends were 2 bases for V and 0 bases for J; bases not matched to a gene: 10. CDR3 bases: TGTGCCAGCAGTTTACTTACAGGGGGCCGTCTTTTGAACACTGAAGCTTTCTTT. It encodes CASSLLTGGRLLNTEAFF.

This clonotype has more than one count but fewer than ten. V gene TRBV2 combines with J gene TRBJ2-3, with 9 nucleotides matching TRBD2. The CDR3 extends over 15 amino acids. V gave up 7 bases and J gave up 3 bases; unmatched junction bases: 8. CDR1 and CDR2 from the germline V gene are SNHLY and FYNNEI. CDR3 sequence: CASTGGAGGTDTQYF. In nucleotides, the CDR3 is TGTGCCAGCACGGGGGGAGCGGGAGGAACAGATACGCAGTATTTT.

A note on this clonotype: A read error may be the cause here, since a much bigger clone is one base away. V gene TRBV20-1 combines with J gene TRBJ2-1, with 8 bases fitting TRBD1. Germline CDR1 is DFQATT and CDR2 is SNEGSKA (reference sequence). V dropped 6 bases and J dropped 13; count of bases not matched to a gene: 11. CDR3 length: 12 amino acids. The CDR3 nucleotides are TGCAGTGCCAAAGACAGGGGCACTGGTCAGTTCTTC. It specifies CSAKDRGTGQFF.

This chain links TRBV20-1 with TRBJ1-2; D not certain. Germline V gene data show CDR1 as DFQATT and CDR2 as SNEGSKA (reference sequence). V lost 4 bases and J 1 base, leaving 7 bases between the germline ends. CDR3 length: 12 residues. CDR3 DNA: TGCAGTGCTACGGGTCTTAACTATGGCTACACCTTC. Its translation is CSATGLNYGYTF.

This clonotype has a count of ten or more. The chain is built from TRBV12-3 or TRBV12-4 and TRBJ2-3; D uncertain. The CDR3 has 14 amino acids. Trimming took 3 bases from V and 4 from J, leaving 11 bases between them. CDR3 protein: CASSFGLAADTQYF. The CDR3 region has the DNA TGTGCCAGCAGTTTCGGCCTTGCGGCAGATACGCAGTATTTT.

This clonotype was seen many times. This chain joins TRBV25-1 and TRBJ2-5; D unresolved. CDR1 and CDR2 from the germline V gene are MGHDK and SYGVNS. The CDR3 extends over 16 amino acids. Trimming took 2 bases from V and 5 from J, leaving 18 bases between them. The CDR3: CASSEGPAPKEETQYF. DNA of the CDR3: TGTGCCAGCAGTGAAGGCCCAGCCCCAAAGGAGGAGACCCAGTACTTC.